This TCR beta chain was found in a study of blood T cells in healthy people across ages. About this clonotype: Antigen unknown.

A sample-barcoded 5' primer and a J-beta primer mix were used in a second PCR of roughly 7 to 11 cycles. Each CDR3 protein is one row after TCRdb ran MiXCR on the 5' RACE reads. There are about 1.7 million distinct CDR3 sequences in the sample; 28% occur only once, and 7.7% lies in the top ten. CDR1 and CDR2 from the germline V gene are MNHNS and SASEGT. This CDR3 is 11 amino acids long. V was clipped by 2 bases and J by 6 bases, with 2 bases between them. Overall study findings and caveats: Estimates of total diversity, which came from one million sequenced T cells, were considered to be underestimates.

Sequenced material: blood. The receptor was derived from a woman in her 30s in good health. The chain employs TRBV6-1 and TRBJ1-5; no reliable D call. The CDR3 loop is CASSEIQPQHF. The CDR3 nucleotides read TGTGCCAGCAGTGAAATTCAGCCCCAGCATTTT.